This TCR beta chain stems from a study of blood T cell repertoires in COVID-19. This CDR3 region has 13 residues. Deletions cut 4 bases from V and 1 base from J, with 7 bases between. Sequenced by immunoSEQ multiplex PCR; TCRdb stores in-frame clones only, minus some. The data show approximately 220,000 clones, roughly 89% seen once. Enrollees, about 18 to 89 years old, lived in 25 or so US areas. This chain connects TRBV12-3 or TRBV12-4 to TRBJ1-1; D may be TRBD1 (5 bases). The specimen sequenced was PBMCs or T cells enriched from blood (not recorded which). The sequence was collected from a woman aged 40-49 years with acute COVID-19. CDR3: CASSWGENTEAFF. Here the CDR3 DNA reads TGTGCCAGCAGTTGGGGGGAGAACACTGAAGCTTTCTTT.